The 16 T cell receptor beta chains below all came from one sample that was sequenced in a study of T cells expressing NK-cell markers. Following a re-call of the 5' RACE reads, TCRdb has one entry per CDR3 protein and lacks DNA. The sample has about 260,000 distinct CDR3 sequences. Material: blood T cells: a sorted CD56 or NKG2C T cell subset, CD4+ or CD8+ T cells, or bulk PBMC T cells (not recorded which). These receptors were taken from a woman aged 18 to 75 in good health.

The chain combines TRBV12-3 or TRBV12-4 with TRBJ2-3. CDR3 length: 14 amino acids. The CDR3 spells CASSLSAAADTQYF.

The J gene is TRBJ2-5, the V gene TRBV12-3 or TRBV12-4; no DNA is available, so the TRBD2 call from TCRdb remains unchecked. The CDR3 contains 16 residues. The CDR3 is CASSLRISGGKETQYF.

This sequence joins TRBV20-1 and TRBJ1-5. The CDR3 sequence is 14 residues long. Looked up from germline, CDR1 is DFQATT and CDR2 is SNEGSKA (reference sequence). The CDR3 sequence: CSARDPAVNQPQHF.

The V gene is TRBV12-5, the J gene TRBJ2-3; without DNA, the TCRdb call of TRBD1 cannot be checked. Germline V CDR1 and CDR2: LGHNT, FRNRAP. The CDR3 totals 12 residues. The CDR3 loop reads CASGPQTDTQYF.

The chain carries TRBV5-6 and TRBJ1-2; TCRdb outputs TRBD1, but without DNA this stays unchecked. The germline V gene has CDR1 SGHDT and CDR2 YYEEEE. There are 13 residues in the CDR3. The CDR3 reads CASSDGQTYGYTF.

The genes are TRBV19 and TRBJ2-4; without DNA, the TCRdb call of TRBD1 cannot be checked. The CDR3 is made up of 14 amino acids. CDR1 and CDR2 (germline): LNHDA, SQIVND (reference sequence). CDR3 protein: CASSIRGGGNIQYF.

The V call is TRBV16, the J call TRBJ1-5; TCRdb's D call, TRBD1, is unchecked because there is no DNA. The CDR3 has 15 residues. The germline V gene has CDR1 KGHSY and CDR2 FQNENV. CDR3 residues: CASTPRGRSNQPQHF.

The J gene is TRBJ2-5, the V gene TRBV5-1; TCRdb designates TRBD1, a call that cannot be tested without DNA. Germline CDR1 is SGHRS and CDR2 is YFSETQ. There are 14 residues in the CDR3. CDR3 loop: CATRTGDYQETQYF. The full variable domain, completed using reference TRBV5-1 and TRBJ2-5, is KAGVTQTPRYLIKTRGQQVTLSCSPISGHRSVSWYQQTPGQGLQFLFEYFSETQRNKGNFPGRFSGRQFSNSRSEMNVSTLELGDSALYLCATRTGDYQETQYFGPGTRLLVL.

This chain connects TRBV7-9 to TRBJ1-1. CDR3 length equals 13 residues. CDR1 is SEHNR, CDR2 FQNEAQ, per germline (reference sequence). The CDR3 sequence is CASSLPATRTAFF.

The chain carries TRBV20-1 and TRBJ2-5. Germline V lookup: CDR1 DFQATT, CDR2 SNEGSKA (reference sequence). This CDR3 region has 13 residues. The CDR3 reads CSARDSYQETQYF.

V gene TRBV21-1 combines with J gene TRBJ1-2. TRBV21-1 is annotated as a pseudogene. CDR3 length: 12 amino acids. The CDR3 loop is CASWRQMYGYTF.

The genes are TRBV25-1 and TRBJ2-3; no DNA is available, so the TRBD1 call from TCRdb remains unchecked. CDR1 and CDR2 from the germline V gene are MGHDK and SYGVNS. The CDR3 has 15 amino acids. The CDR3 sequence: CASSAGVRIMDTQYF.

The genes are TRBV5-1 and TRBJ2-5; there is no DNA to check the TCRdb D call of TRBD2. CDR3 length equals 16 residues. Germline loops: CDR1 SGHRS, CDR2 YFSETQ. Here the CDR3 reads CASSLDSGGVLETQYF. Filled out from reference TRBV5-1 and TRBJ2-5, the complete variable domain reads KAGVTQTPRYLIKTRGQQVTLSCSPISGHRSVSWYQQTPGQGLQFLFEYFSETQRNKGNFPGRFSGRQFSNSRSEMNVSTLELGDSALYLCASSLDSGGVLETQYFGPGTRLLVL.

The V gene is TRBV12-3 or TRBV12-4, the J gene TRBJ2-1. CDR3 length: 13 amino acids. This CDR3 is CASSLGQSYEQFF.

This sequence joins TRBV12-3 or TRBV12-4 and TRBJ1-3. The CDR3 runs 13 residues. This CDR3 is CASSHRSGNTIYF.

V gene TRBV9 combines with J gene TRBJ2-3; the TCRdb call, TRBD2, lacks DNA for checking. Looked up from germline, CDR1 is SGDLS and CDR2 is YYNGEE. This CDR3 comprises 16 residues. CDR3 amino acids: CASSRQRASGTDTQYF.